This T cell receptor (beta chain) comes out of a study of identifying expanded T cells in peripheral blood (dated by TCRdb to the late 2010s). For the study in its entirety: Technical replicates were generated by sequencing separate aliquots of the same genomic DNA pool, with four replicates compared pairwise. What the work shows at the level of the full study, not this receptor alone: Both the number of clones called differentially abundant and the false-positive rate were significantly reduced by the beta-binomial model across all healthy-donor time intervals. Variance in clone template counts between approximately two-week samples significantly increased with total template count across all healthy donors. The binomial model flagged 0.9 to 1.5 differentially abundant clones between technical replicates, compared with about 16 over two weeks and 19 over about 4 weeks. The authors expected that biological variance in healthy repertoires might rise further over much longer intervals, such as months to years.

During the collection period, no infections or other immune events were recorded for the healthy donors. Healthy-donor blood repertoires served as a training cohort to calibrate time-dependent variance in a beta-binomial model of T-cell clone differential abundance. There were 10 healthy donors in the training cohort, of whom 3 were female and 7 were male. Donor ages ranged from 29 to 64 years, with an average of roughly 46 years. Whole blood, obtained from a commercial supplier, was collected from each healthy donor at three time points spaced approximately 15 days apart. Genomic DNA was extracted from unsorted whole blood for immunosequencing. Only one count was recorded for this clone. Its antigen is still unknown. No quality values exist for individual bases; no much larger clone is one base distant. Per the germline V gene (reference sequence), GTSNPN is the CDR1 and SVGIG is the CDR2. Counted from cysteine to phenylalanine, this CDR3 has 13 amino acids. The only DNA kept is the CDR3, 39 bases in frame from the first base. The junction carries 7 bases between V and J, which are trimmed by 1 base and 6 bases respectively.

TCRbeta CDR3 regions were profiled with the immunoSEQ Assay using bias-controlled multiplex PCR amplification of genomic DNA. In the original analysis: The absolute abundance of each unique TCRbeta CDR3 region was quantified after sequences were collapsed and filtered. Two models were used to test differential abundance: a binomial model (Fisher-equivalent) and a beta-binomial model that adds time-dependent variance fitted from healthy donors. Clones with fewer than 5 combined templates were removed, and a clone was called differentially abundant if the clone's Benjamini-Hochberg FDR was below 0.01. The form v = (b*log(k)+a)^2 was used to model beta-binomial variance as a function of total template count across the two samples. As stored in TCRdb, this immuneACCESS dataset retains in-frame rearrangements with V and J assigned. A fraction of the clones does not appear; measured against another copy, unresolved V genes explain less than half of the discrepancy, and the remainder lacks a known reason. V and J calls and clone size are given by that table; D and trimming were obtained from the DNA. Recorded for this sample are over 100,000 clones; about nine tenths of them occurred a single time. The top ten constitute 13% to 15% of the sample.

The TCR sequence derives from a person aged 18-69 years in good health. Sequenced sample: blood. The rearrangement combines TRBV30 with TRBJ1-6, with the D gene not confidently named. The sequence in DNA is TGTGCCTGGAGTGAGGCGGGTAATTCACCCCTCCACTTT. Translated, this gives CAWSEAGNSPLHF.